The 12 T cell receptor beta chains in this list originate from one sample, sequenced in a study of blood T cells in healthy people across ages. It was with a sample-barcoded 5' primer and a J-beta primer mix that a second PCR of roughly 6 to 12 cycles was run. Each CDR3 protein is one row after TCRdb ran MiXCR on the 5' RACE reads. In the table there are some 780,000 distinct CDR3 sequences, around 50% of which are singletons. Source material: blood. These receptors all come from a man aged 35 to 55 in good health.

V usage is TRBV6-2 or TRBV6-3 and J usage is TRBJ2-1; TRBD2 aligns across 11 bases. The germline gives CDR1 MNHEY, CDR2 SVGEGT. V gave up 6 bases and J gave up 8 bases; unmatched junction bases: 3. CDR3 length equals 13 residues. CDR3 in amino acids: CASRGTSGDEQFF. The CDR3 DNA sequence: TGTGCCAGCAGAGGGACTAGCGGCGATGAGCAGTTCTTC.

This clonotype was found a few times. This chain joins TRBV20-1 and TRBJ2-1; 8 nucleotides align to TRBD2. The V gene's germline CDR1 is DFQATT and CDR2 SNEGSKA (reference sequence). The CDR3 contains 16 residues. V gave up 6 bases and J gave up 8 bases; unmatched junction bases: 18. CDR3 residues: CSADRGTGLVKYEQFF. CDR3 coding DNA: TGCAGTGCGGATAGGGGCACGGGACTAGTTAAGTATGAGCAGTTCTTC.

This clonotype appeared a few times. This chain joins TRBV6-2 or TRBV6-3 and TRBJ2-3, with a possible D match to TRBD2 (5 bases). Between the trimmed V and J ends, which lost 0 bases and 2 bases, there was a span of 18 bases. Germline CDR1 and CDR2: MNHEY and SVGEGT. This CDR3 comprises 18 residues. In nucleotides, the CDR3 is TGTGCCAGCAGTTACTCGATATCTTTTGCGGGTTACACAGATACGCAGTATTTT. Amino acids: CASSYSISFAGYTDTQYF.

This chain connects TRBV11-2 to TRBJ2-7; 9 bases are shared with TRBD1. The J call is uncertain, as TRBJ2-5 better fits the DNA end. Germline assignment: CDR1 SGHAT and CDR2 FQNNGV. The CDR3 extends over 14 amino acids. CDR3 sequence: CASNIQGAGETQYF. The CDR3 coding sequence is TGTGCCAGCAACATACAGGGGGCTGGGGAGACCCAGTACTTC.

The J gene is TRBJ2-1, the V gene TRBV3-1, with D uncertain. The CDR3 loop spans 16 amino acids. Germline V gives CDR1 LGHDT, CDR2 YNNKEL (reference sequence). V was cut by 1 base and J by 8 bases, with 18 bases left in between. The CDR3 DNA is TGTGCCAGCAGCCAAGCTGTCCGCATTGTCAACGATGAGCAGTTCTTC. The encoded protein is CASSQAVRIVNDEQFF.

The chain recombines TRBV24-1 with TRBJ1-1; D is unclear. The germline V and J ends were trimmed by 6 bases and 4 bases, with 8 bases remaining between them. The CDR3 totals 12 residues. CDR1 and CDR2 (germline): KGHDR, SFDVKD. CDR3 in DNA: TGTGCCACCAGTAATAGGTCCACTGAAGCTTTCTTT. Translating it yields CATSNRSTEAFF.

The rearrangement joins TRBV29-1 to TRBJ1-2, with a weak D call TRBD1 (5 bases). CDR1 and CDR2 from the germline V gene are SQVTM and ANQGSEA. The CDR3 totals 14 residues. V lost 4 bases and J lost 7, with 19 bases in between. CDR3 coding DNA: TGCAGCGTTGTTTCAGGGAAACAGTATGGTGGCTACACCTTC. It encodes CSVVSGKQYGGYTF.

This clonotype occurred a few times. The V call is TRBV5-1, the J call TRBJ1-2; no reliable D call. V was cut by 5 bases and J by 3 bases, with 11 bases left in between. Germline V CDR1 and CDR2: SGHRS, YFSETQ. The CDR3 extends over 13 amino acids. CDR3 DNA: TGCGCCAGCAGAACTGACGGAGACTATGGCTACACCTTC. Residues: CASRTDGDYGYTF.

This clonotype has a handful of counts. V and J are TRBV3-1 and TRBJ2-3; TRBD2 agrees at 11 bases. The germline V gene has CDR1 LGHDT and CDR2 YNNKEL (reference sequence). After removal of 3 bases from V and 5 bases from J, the junction contained 7 bases not matched to a gene. The CDR3 extends over 16 amino acids. The CDR3 region is CASSQGSGGAEDTQYF. In DNA, the CDR3 is TGTGCCAGCAGCCAGGGTAGCGGGGGGGCCGAAGATACGCAGTATTTT.

This chain links TRBV28 with TRBJ2-1; a possible D gene is TRBD2 (6 bases). This CDR3 is built from 17 residues. The V gene's germline CDR1 is MDHEN and CDR2 SYDVKM. The V end lost 4 bases, the J end lost 0 bases, and 16 bases lay between the germline ends. CDR3 sequence (DNA): TGTGCCAGCAGTTCCCCTCTAGCGCCTAGCTCCTACAATGAGCAGTTCTTC. This encodes CASSSPLAPSSYNEQFF.

The chain joins TRBV12-5 to TRBJ2-7, with a weak D call TRBD2 (5 bases). This CDR3 is built from 15 residues. CDR1 is LGHNT, CDR2 FRNRAP, per germline. V was clipped by 5 bases and J by 3 bases, with 17 bases between them. CDR3 sequence: CASGRRITVDYEQYF. The CDR3 DNA follows: TGTGCTAGTGGTCGGAGGATTACGGTAGACTACGAGCAGTACTTC.

The chain employs TRBV7-9 and TRBJ1-2; TRBD1 might be the D (6 bases). The germline V gene has CDR1 SEHNR and CDR2 FQNEAQ (reference sequence). The CDR3 contains 16 residues. V dropped 2 bases and J dropped 8 bases, with 21 bases sitting between them. CDR3 amino acids: CASSLSGRRGEGGYTF. For the CDR3, the DNA is TGTGCCAGCAGCTTATCAGGTCGCAGGGGCGAAGGAGGCTACACCTTC.